What follows is one T cell receptor beta chain and its context. The data were taken from a study of blood T cell repertoires in COVID-19. Libraries were prepared by immunoSEQ multiplex PCR; TCRdb keeps only in-frame clonotypes and omits some of them. The sample shows 500,000 or so clones, roughly nine tenths of them seen only once. This CDR3 is built from 15 residues. Germline loops: CDR1 SGHTA, CDR2 FQGNSA. The germline V and J ends were trimmed by 3 bases and 0 bases, with 9 bases remaining between them. The sequenced sample was PBMCs or T cells enriched from blood (not recorded which). This rearrangement joins TRBV7-2 to TRBJ1-3, with D possibly matching TRBD1 (5 bases). The origin of this receptor is a woman aged 18-30 years who had recovered from COVID-19. This chain's CDR3 is CASSFRGSSGNTIYF. DNA of the CDR3: TGTGCCAGCAGCTTCCGGGGGTCCTCTGGAAACACCATATATTTT.